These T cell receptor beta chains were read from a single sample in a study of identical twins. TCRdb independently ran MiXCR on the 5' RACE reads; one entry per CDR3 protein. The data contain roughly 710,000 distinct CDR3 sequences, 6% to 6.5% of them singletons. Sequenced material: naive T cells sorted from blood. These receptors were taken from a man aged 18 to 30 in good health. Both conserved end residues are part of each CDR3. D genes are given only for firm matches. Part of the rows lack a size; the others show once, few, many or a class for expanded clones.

CDR3aa: CAIGPSQGYWGETEAFF
CDR3nt: TGTGCCATCGGACCCAGTCAGGGCTATTGGGGAGAAACTGAAGCTTTCTTT
j_gene: TRBJ1-1
len: 17
v_gene: TRBV28
abundance: -
d_gene: -

CDR3aa: CASSSGGGKGHSPLHF
CDR3nt: TGCGCCAGCAGCTCGGGAGGGGGCAAGGGGCATTCACCCCTCCACTTT
j_gene: TRBJ1-6
len: 16
v_gene: TRBV5-1
abundance: -
d_gene: TRBD1

CDR3aa: CASSRVEGYEQYF
CDR3nt: TGTGCCAGCAGCCGTGTCGAGGGGTACGAGCAGTACTTC
j_gene: TRBJ2-7
len: 13
v_gene: TRBV7-6
abundance: -
d_gene: -

CDR3aa: CASSSTSNEQFF
CDR3nt: TGCGCCAGCAGCTCTACTAGCAATGAGCAGTTCTTC
j_gene: TRBJ2-1
len: 12
v_gene: TRBV5-1
abundance: many
d_gene: -

CDR3aa: CASSSNPTAPTYEQYF
CDR3nt: TGTGCCAGCAGCTCTAACCCCACAGCACCCACCTACGAGCAGTACTTC
j_gene: TRBJ2-7
len: 16
v_gene: TRBV7-3
abundance: few
d_gene: -

CDR3aa: CSASWLAGGTEAYEQYF
CDR3nt: TGCAGTGCTAGCTGGCTAGCGGGAGGTACGGAAGCGTACGAGCAGTACTTC
j_gene: TRBJ2-7
len: 17
v_gene: TRBV20-1
abundance: many
d_gene: TRBD2

CDR3aa: CASRGRTANYGYTF
CDR3nt: TGTGCCAGCAGAGGACGGACAGCTAACTATGGCTACACCTTC
j_gene: TRBJ1-2
len: 14
v_gene: TRBV12-3/TRBV12-4
abundance: many
d_gene: -

CDR3aa: CASSLVPGPNEQYF
CDR3nt: TGCGCCAGCAGCTTGGTACCTGGACCTAACGAGCAGTACTTC
j_gene: TRBJ2-7
len: 14
v_gene: TRBV5-1
abundance: few
d_gene: -

CDR3aa: CASSAWTGSNTGELFF
CDR3nt: TGTGCCAGCAGCGCCTGGACAGGGTCGAACACCGGGGAGCTGTTTTTT
j_gene: TRBJ2-2
len: 16
v_gene: TRBV5-8
abundance: many
d_gene: TRBD1

CDR3aa: CAVGRTNTGELFF
CDR3nt: TGTGCCGTCGGGAGGACGAACACCGGGGAGCTGTTTTTT
j_gene: TRBJ2-2
len: 13
v_gene: TRBV10-3
abundance: many
d_gene: TRBD2

CDR3aa: CASSYSDRDRDEQYF
CDR3nt: TGTGCCAGCAGTTACTCCGACCGGGACAGGGACGAGCAGTACTTC
j_gene: TRBJ2-7
len: 15
v_gene: TRBV6-5
abundance: few
d_gene: TRBD1

CDR3aa: CASSYPGTEETQYF
CDR3nt: TGCGCCAGCAGCTATCCTGGGACAGAAGAGACCCAGTACTTC
j_gene: TRBJ2-5
len: 14
v_gene: TRBV5-1
abundance: few
d_gene: TRBD1